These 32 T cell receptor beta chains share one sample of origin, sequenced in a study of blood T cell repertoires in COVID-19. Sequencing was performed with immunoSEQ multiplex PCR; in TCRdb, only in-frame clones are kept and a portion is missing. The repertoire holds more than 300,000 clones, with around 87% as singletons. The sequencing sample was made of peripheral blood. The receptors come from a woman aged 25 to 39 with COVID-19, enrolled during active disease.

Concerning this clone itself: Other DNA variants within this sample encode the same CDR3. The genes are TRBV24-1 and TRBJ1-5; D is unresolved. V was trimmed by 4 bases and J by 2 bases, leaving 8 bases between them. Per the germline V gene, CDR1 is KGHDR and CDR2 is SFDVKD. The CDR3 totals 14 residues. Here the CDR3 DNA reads TGTGCCACCAGTGACCCGGGAGGCAATCAGCCCCAGCATTTT. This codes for CATSDPGGNQPQHF.

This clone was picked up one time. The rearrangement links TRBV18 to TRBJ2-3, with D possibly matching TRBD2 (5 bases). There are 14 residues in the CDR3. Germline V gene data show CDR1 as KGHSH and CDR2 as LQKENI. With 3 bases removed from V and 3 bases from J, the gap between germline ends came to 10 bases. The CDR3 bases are TGTGCCAGCTCACCCCCGTCGGGAACAGATACGCAGTATTTT. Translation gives CASSPPSGTDTQYF.

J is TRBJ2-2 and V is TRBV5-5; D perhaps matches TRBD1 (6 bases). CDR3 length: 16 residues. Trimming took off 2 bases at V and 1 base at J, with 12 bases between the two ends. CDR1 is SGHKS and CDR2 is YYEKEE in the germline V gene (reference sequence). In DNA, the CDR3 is TGTGCCAGCAGCTTTATTGGGGGACAGAACACCGGGGAGCTGTTTTTT. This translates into CASSFIGGQNTGELFF.

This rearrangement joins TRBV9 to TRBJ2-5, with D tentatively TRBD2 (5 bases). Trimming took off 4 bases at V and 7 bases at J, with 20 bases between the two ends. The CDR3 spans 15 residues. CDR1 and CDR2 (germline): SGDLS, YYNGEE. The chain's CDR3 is CASSPKDPRGATQYF. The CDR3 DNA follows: TGTGCCAGCAGCCCCAAAGACCCCCGGGGAGCGACCCAGTACTTC.

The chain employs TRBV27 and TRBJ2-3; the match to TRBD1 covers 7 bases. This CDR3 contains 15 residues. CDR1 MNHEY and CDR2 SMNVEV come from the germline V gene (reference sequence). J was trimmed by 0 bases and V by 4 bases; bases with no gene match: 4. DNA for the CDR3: TGTGCCAGCAGTTGGGGACAGTTTAGCACAGATACGCAGTATTTT. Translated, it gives CASSWGQFSTDTQYF.

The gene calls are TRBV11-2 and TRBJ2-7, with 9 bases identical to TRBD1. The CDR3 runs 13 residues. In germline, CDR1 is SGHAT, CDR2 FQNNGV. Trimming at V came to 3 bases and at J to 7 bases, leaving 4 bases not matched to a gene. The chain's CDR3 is CASSLSGQGEQYF. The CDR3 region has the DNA TGTGCCAGCAGCTTGTCAGGACAGGGGGAGCAGTACTTC.

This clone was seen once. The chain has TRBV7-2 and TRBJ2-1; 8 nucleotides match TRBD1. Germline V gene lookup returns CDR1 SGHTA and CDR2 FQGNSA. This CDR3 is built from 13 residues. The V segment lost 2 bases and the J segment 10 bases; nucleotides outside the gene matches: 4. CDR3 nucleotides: TGTGCCAGCAGCTTAATTGGGGACAGGGAGCAGTTCTTC. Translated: CASSLIGDREQFF.

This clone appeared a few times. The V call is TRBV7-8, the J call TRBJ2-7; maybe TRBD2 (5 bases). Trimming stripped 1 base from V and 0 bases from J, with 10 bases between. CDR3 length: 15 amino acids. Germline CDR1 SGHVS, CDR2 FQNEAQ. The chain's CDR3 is CASSLVRDYSYEQYF. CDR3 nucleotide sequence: TGTGCCAGCAGCTTAGTACGGGATTACTCCTACGAGCAGTACTTC.

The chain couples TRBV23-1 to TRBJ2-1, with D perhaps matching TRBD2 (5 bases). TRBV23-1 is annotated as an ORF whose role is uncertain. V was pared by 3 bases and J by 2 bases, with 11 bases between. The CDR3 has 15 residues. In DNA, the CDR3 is TGCGCCAGCAGTCAGGCGGCGGGTGCCTACAATGAGCAGTTCTTC. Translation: CASSQAAGAYNEQFF.

The CDR3 region is CASNEREGGTGELFF. The CDR3, as DNA: TGTGCCAGCAACGAGCGGGAGGGAGGCACCGGGGAGCTGTTTTTT. This chain joins TRBV6-5 and TRBJ2-2; 10 nucleotides line up with TRBD2. The germline gives CDR1 MNHEY, CDR2 SVGAGI. V lost 7 bases to trimming and J lost 4 bases; unmatched junction nucleotides: 6. The CDR3 totals 15 residues.

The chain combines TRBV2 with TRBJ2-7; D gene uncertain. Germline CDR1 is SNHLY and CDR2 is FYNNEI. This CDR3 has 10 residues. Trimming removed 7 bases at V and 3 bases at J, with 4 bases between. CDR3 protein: CASINYEQYF. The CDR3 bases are TGTGCCAGCATCAACTACGAGCAGTACTTC.

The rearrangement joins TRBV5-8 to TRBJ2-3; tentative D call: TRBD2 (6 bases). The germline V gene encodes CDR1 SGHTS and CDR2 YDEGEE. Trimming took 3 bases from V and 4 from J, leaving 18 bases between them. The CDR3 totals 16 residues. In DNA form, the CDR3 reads TGTGCCAGCAGCTGGGGGGTTCAGATACCTCCAGATACGCAGTATTTT. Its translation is CASSWGVQIPPDTQYF.

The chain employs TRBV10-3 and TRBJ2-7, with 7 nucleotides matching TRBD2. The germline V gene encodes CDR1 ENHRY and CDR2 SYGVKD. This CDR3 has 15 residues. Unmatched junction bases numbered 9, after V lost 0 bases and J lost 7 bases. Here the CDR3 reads CAISESTSAGREQYF. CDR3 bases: TGTGCCATCAGTGAGTCTACTAGCGCCGGGAGGGAGCAGTACTTC.

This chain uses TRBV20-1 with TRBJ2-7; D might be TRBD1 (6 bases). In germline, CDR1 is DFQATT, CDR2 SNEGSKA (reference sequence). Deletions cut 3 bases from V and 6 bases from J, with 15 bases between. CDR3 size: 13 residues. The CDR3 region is CSASRQGLGEQYF. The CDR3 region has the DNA TGCAGTGCTAGTCGGCAGGGGCTAGGCGAGCAGTACTTC.

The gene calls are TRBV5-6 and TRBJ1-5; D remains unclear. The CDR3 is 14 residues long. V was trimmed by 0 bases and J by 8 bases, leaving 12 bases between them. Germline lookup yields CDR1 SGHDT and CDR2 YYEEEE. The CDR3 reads CASSLGKAAEPQHF. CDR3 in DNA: TGTGCCAGCAGCTTGGGCAAGGCGGCCGAGCCCCAGCATTTT.

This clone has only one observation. Here the CDR3 DNA reads TGTGCCAGCAGCGGACCCGGGACAGGGGGGAGTCATGAGCAGTTCTTC. Amino acid sequence: CASSGPGTGGSHEQFF. The V gene is TRBV9, the J gene TRBJ2-1, with 11 bases identical to TRBD1. CDR1 SGDLS and CDR2 YYNGEE come from the germline V gene. V was pared by 3 bases and J by 8 bases, with 10 bases of the junction left unmatched. CDR3 length: 16 residues.

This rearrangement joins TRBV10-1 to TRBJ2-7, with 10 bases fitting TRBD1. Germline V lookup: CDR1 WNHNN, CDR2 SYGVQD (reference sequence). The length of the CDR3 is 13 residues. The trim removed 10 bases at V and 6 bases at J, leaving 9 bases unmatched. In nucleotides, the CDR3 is TGCGCCACCAACCGGGACAGGGGAACCGAGCAGTACTTC. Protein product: CATNRDRGTEQYF.

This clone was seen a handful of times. The CDR3 nucleotides read TGTGCCAGCACCGTCGGTGTGAACACTGAAGCTTTCTTT. Translation: CASTVGVNTEAFF. The chain carries TRBV28 and TRBJ1-1; D gene uncertain. Trimming stripped 7 bases from V and 0 bases from J, with 9 bases between. Looked up from germline, CDR1 is MDHEN and CDR2 is SYDVKM. The length of the CDR3 is 13 residues.

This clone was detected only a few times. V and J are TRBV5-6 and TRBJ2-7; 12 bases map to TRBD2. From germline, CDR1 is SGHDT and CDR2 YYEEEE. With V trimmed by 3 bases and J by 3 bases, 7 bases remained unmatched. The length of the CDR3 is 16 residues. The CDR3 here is CASSSPWTSGIYEQYF. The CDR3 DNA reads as TGTGCCAGCAGCTCCCCTTGGACTAGCGGGATCTACGAGCAGTACTTC.

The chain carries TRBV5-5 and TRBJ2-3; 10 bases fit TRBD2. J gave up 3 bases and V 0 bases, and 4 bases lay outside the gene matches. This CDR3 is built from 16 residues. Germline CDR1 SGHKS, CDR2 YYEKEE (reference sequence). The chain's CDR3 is CASSLEGSGRTDTQYF. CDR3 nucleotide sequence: TGTGCCAGCAGCTTGGAGGGTAGCGGGAGGACAGATACGCAGTATTTT.

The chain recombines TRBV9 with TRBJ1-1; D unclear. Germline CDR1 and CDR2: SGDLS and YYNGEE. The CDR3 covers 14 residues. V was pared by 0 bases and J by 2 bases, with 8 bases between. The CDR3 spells CASSVARGNTEAFF. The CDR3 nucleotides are TGTGCCAGCAGCGTAGCACGGGGTAACACTGAAGCTTTCTTT.

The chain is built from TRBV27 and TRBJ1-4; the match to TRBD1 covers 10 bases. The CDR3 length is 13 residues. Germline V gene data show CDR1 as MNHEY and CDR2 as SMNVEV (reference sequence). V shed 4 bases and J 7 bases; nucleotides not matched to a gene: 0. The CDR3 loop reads CASSWTGGEKLFF. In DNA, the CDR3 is TGTGCCAGCAGTTGGACAGGGGGTGAAAAACTGTTTTTT.

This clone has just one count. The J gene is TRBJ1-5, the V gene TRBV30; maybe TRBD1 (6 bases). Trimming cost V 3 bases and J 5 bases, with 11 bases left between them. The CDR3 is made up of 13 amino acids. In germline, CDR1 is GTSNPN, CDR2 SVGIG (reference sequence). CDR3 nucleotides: TGTGCCTGGAGCGTAGGACAGCATCAGCCCCAGCATTTT. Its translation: CAWSVGQHQPQHF. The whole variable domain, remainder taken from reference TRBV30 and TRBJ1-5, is SQTIHQWPATLVQPVGSPLSLECTVEGTSNPNLYWYRQAAGRGLQLLFYSVGIGQISSEVPQNLSASRPQDRQFILSSKKLLLSDSGFYLCAWSVGQHQPQHFGDGTRLSIL.

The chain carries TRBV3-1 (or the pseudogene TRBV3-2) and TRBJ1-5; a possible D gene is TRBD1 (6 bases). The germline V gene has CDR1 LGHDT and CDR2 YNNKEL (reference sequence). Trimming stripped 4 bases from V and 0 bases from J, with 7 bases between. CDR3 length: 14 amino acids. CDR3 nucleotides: TGTGCCAGCAGCCGGACAGATAGCAATCAGCCCCAGCATTTT. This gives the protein CASSRTDSNQPQHF.

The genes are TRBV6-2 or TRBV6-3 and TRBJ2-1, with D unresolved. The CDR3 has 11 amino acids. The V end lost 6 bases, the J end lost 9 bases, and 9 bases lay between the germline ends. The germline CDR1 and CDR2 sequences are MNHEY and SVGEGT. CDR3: CASSLLREQFF. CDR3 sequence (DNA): TGTGCCAGCAGCTTACTACGTGAGCAGTTCTTC.

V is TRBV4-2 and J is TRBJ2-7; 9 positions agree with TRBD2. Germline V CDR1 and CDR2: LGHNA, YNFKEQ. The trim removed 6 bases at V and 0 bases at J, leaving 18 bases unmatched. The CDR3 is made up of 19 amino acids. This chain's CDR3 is CASSTLSGSDGRSSYEQYF. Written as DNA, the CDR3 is TGTGCCAGCAGTACCCTTAGCGGGAGCGACGGTAGGAGCTCCTACGAGCAGTACTTC.

The CDR3: CAISGGTGGTRSNNEQFF. In DNA, the CDR3 is TGTGCCATCAGTGGTGGGACCGGCGGGACTAGGTCCAACAATGAGCAGTTCTTC. The chain carries TRBV10-3 and TRBJ2-1; 8 positions match TRBD2. Germline assignment: CDR1 ENHRY and CDR2 SYGVKD. V gave up 4 bases and J gave up 5 bases; unmatched junction bases: 16. The length of the CDR3 is 18 residues.

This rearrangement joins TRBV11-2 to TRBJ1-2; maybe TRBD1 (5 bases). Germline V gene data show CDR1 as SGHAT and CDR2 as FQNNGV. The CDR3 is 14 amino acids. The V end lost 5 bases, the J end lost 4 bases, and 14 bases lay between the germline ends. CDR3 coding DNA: TGTGCCAGCAGCCCCGGGCCGGGGGGCTATGGCTACACCTTC. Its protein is CASSPGPGGYGYTF.

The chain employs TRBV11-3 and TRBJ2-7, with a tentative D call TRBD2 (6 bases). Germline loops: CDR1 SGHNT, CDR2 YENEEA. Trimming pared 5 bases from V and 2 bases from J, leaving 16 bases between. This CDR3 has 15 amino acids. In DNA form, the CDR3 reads TGTGCCAGCAGCCGGAATGGAGGGCCAGCCTACGAGCAGTACTTC. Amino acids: CASSRNGGPAYEQYF.

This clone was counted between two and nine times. For the CDR3, the DNA is TGTGCCACCAGTGATCCTGGACAGGGCTTAGACTATGGCTACACCTTC. Translation gives CATSDPGQGLDYGYTF. The chain is built from TRBV24-1 and TRBJ1-2, with 8 bases that match TRBD1. Germline V gene lookup returns CDR1 KGHDR and CDR2 SFDVKD. The length of the CDR3 is 16 residues. The junction had 8 bases not matched to a gene; V was cut back by 3 bases and J by 3 bases.

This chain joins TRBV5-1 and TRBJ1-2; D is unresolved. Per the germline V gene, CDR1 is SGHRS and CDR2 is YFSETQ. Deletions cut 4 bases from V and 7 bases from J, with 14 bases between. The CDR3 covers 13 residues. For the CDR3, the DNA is TGCGCCAGCAGCCAAGACTGGGAGCGTGGCTACACCTTC. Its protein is CASSQDWERGYTF.

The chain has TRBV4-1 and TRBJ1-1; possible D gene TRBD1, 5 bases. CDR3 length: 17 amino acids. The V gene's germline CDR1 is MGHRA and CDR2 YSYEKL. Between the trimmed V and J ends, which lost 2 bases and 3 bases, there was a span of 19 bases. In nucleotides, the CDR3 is TGCGCCAGCAGCCAATCTCCCCAAGGGTCAGGGTACACTGAAGCTTTCTTT. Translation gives CASSQSPQGSGYTEAFF.